This T cell receptor (beta chain) originates from a study of yellow fever vaccine responses in identical twins (dated by TCRdb to 2016 to 2019). A note on the overall study: The study precisely tracked vaccine-responding T cell clones in identical twins. Study-wide conclusions, independent of this receptor: According to the authors, the vaccine-induced T cell response in identical twins seemed to be partly convergent and partly specific to each individual.

Libraries were prepared through RT-PCR. The sequencer was an Illumina HiSeq 2500. TCRdb reworked the public reads: Q25 trimming with fastp, MiXCR clone assembly, productive beta chains retained. Each CDR3 protein gets just one entry, which takes the most common genes and DNA from the rows behind it. Recorded for this sample are some 2,400 distinct CDR3 sequences; around four fifths of them occurred a single time. The ten largest clones represent 3.5% to 5% of the sample. Trimming at the junction amounts to 7 bases on V and 3 bases on J, and the germline ends lie 11 bases apart. Reading the germline V gene gives CDR1 SNHLY and CDR2 FYNNEI. The CDR3 has 13 amino acids, counting the end cysteine and phenylalanine. Of all the DNA, just the CDR3 is kept, 39 bases in frame from base 1. Details on this clonotype: What antigen it recognizes has not been identified. There are no base qualities to consult, and no much larger clone falls within one base.

Recombination joined TRBV2 with TRBJ2-3; the D gene remains uncertain. The sample in question was T cells from blood (PBMCs), unsorted or a sorted subset (not recorded which), obtained before or after yellow fever vaccination (not recorded which). The sequence derives from a woman between 18 and 30 years old who received the yellow fever vaccine. Donor details come from another sample of the same person, matched by shared clones. The CDR3 region reads CASMARYTDTQYF. In nucleotides, the sequence is TGTGCCAGCATGGCTAGATATACAGATACGCAGTATTTT.